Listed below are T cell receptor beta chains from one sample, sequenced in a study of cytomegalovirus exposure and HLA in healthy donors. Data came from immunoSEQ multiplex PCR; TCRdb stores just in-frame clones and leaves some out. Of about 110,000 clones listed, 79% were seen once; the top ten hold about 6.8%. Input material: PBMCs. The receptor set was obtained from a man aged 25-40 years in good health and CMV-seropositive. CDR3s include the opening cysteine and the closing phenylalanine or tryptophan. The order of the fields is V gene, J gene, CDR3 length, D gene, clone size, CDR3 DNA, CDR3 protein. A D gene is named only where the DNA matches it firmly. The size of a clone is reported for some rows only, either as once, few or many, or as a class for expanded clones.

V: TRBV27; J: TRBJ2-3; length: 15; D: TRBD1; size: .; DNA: TGTGCCAGCAGTTTACGGGACAGGGGGACGGATACGCAGTATTTT; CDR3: CASSLRDRGTDTQYF
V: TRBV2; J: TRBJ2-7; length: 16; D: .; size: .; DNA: TGTGCCAGCAGTGATATTGGGGCCCCGATCTCCTACGAGCAGTACTTC; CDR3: CASSDIGAPISYEQYF
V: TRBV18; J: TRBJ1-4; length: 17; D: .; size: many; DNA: TGTGCCAGCTCACCACGAGGGAACGGAGCAACTAATGAAAAACTGTTTTTT; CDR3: CASSPRGNGATNEKLFF
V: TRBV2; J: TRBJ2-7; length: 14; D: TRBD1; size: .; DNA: TGTGCCAGCAGTGAATCGGGACAGGGGGGATTACAGTACTTC; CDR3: CASSESGQGGLQYF
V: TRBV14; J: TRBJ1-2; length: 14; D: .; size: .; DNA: TGTGCCAGCAGCCTTCGAGCCGCTAACTATGGCTACACCTTC; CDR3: CASSLRAANYGYTF
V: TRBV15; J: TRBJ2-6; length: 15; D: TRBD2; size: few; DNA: TGTGCCACCACTAGCGGGGGGTCTGGGGCCAACGTCCTGACTTTC; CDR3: CATTSGGSGANVLTF
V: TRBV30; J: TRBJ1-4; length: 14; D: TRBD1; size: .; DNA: TGTGCCTGGAGTGTGGACAGGGAGCCTGAAAAACTGTTTTTT; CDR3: CAWSVDREPEKLFF
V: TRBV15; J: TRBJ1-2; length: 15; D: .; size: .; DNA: TGTGCCACCAGCAGAGATTGGCGGGGAATCGATGGCTACACCTTC; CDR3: CATSRDWRGIDGYTF
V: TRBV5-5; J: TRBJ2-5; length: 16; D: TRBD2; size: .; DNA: TGTGCCAGCAGCTTTTATCGGGCTAGCGGTGAAGAGACCCAGTACTTC; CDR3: CASSFYRASGEETQYF
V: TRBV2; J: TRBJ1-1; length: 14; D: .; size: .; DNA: TGTGCCAGCAGTCCACTCAGGACGGGGAATGAAGCTTTCTTT; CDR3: CASSPLRTGNEAFF
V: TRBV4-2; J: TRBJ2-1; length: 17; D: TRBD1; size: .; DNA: TGTGCCAGCAGCCAAGGAGGGACAGGAACTATGACCCATGAGCAGTTCTTC; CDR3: CASSQGGTGTMTHEQFF
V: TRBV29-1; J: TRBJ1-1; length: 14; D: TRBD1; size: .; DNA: TGCAGCGTAACAAGCAGGACAGGGAGCACTGAAGCTTTCTTT; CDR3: CSVTSRTGSTEAFF
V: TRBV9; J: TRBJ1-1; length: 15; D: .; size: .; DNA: TGTGCCAGCAGCGGAAACAGGGCCCGAGGCACTGAAGCTTTCTTT; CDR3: CASSGNRARGTEAFF
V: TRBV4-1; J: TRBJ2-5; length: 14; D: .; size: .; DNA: TGCGCCAGCAGCCAAGGGACAGTCCAAGAGACCCAGTACTTC; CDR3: CASSQGTVQETQYF
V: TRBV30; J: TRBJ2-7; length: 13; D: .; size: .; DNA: TGTGCCTGGGTCAAGACCCCCGGGGTCGAGCAGTACTTC; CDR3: CAWVKTPGVEQYF
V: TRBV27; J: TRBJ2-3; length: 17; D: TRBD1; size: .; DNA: TGTGCCAGCAGCCCCCTAGCTAGGGGGCGCGAGGCAGATACGCAGTATTTT; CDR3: CASSPLARGREADTQYF
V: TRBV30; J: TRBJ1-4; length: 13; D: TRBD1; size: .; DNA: TGTGCCTGTAACAGGGGGTTTAATGAAAAACTGTTTTTT; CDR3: CACNRGFNEKLFF
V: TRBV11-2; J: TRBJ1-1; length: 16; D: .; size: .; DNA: TGTGCCAGCAGCCCGAGCCCCCCGGGGAGGTCGCTTGAAGCTTTCTTT; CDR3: CASSPSPPGRSLEAFF
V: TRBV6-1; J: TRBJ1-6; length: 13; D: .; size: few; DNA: TGTGCCAGCAGTGCAACTAGGGATTCACCCCTCCACTTT; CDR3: CASSATRDSPLHF
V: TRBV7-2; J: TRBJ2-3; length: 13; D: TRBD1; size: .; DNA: TGTGCCAGCAGCGCAGGGGGCATTGATACGCAGTATTTT; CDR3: CASSAGGIDTQYF
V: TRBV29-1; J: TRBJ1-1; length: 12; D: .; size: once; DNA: TGCAGCGTTTCCCAGGGGACGACTGAAGCTTTCTTT; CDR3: CSVSQGTTEAFF
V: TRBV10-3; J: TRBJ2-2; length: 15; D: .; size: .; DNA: TGTGCCATCAGTGAGTCGATGCCAGGGTCCGGGGAGCTGTTTTTT; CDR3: CAISESMPGSGELFF
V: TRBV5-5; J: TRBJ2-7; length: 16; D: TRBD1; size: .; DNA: TGTGCCAGCAGCGCACTAGAGGGACAGGGTAGGCACGAGCAGTACTTC; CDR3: CASSALEGQGRHEQYF
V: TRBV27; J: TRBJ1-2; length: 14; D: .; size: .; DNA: TGTGCCAGCAGTCTATCCTCAAACAGGGCTGGCTACACCTTC; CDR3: CASSLSSNRAGYTF
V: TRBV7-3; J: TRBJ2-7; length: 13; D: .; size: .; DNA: TGTGCCAGCAGCCAAGGGGCAGGGTTCGAGCAGTACTTC; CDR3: CASSQGAGFEQYF
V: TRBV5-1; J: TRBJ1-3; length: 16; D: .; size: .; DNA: TGCGCCAGCAGCTCGGACAGCGAATTCTCTGGAAACACCATATATTTT; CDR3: CASSSDSEFSGNTIYF
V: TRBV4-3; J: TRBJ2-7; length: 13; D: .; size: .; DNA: TGCGCCAGCAGCCAAGATCATCCCTACGAGCAGTACTTC; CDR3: CASSQDHPYEQYF
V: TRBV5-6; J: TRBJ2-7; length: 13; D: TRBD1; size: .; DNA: TGTGCCAGCAGCCGGACAGGGTTGCGCTTGCTGTACTTC; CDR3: CASSRTGLRLLYF
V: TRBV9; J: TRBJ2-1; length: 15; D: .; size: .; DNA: TGTGCCAGCAGCGTAGGGGCAGGAAACTACAATGAGCAGTTCTTC; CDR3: CASSVGAGNYNEQFF
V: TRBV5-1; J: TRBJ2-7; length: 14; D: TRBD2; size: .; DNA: TGCGCCAGCAGCTTAGCGGGGGTCCCCTACGAGCAGTACTTC; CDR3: CASSLAGVPYEQYF
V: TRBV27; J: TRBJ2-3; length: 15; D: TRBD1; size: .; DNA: TGTGCCAGCAGTCCGGGACAGGGTGGAACAGATACGCAGTATTTT; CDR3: CASSPGQGGTDTQYF